A single sample gave rise to the 11 T cell receptor beta chains below, sequenced in a study of blood T cell repertoires in COVID-19. TCRdb's copy holds only in-frame clones and misses some; the assay was immunoSEQ multiplex PCR. The sample has a few hundred thousand clones; approximately 88% are singletons. The sample consisted of peripheral blood. The receptors were gathered from a woman aged 30 to 39 with COVID-19, enrolled during active disease.

The J gene is TRBJ1-5, the V gene TRBV5-6, with D possibly TRBD1 on 5 matching bases. V was trimmed by 0 bases and J by 11 bases, leaving 15 bases between them. CDR1 and CDR2 (germline): SGHDT, YYEEEE. The CDR3 runs to 14 residues. The CDR3 DNA sequence: TGTGCCAGCAGCTTGGGGACACCCGATAACGCCCAGCATTTT. It is translated as CASSLGTPDNAQHF.

The chain couples TRBV14 to TRBJ2-3, with TRBD2 matching over 8 bases. Germline loops: CDR1 SGHDN, CDR2 FVKESK. Trimming took 3 bases from V and 5 from J; bases not matched to a gene: 10. The CDR3 loop spans 16 amino acids. CDR3 sequence reads: CASSHVGGAWEDTQYF. The CDR3 bases are TGTGCCAGCAGCCACGTCGGGGGGGCCTGGGAAGATACGCAGTATTTT.

This clone has a handful of counts. The CDR3 DNA reads TGCGCCAGCAGTTCTAGCGGGGGCTACAATGAGCAGTTCTTC. This translates into CASSSSGGYNEQFF. This chain uses TRBV10-2 with TRBJ2-1; 10 nucleotides align to TRBD2. There are 14 residues in the CDR3. Germline trimming cut 5 bases from V and 3 bases from J; bases unmatched to any gene: 1. Germline-derived CDR1 and CDR2 are WSHSY and SAAADI.

This clone was detected once. This chain links TRBV11-2 with TRBJ2-2; 7 nucleotides align to TRBD1. CDR3 size: 14 residues. CDR1 and CDR2 (germline): SGHAT, FQNNGV. J lost 1 base, V lost 4 bases, and 0 bases had no gene match. This CDR3 is CASSWDRNTGELFF. The CDR3 DNA is TGTGCCAGCAGCTGGGACAGGAACACCGGGGAGCTGTTTTTT.

V is TRBV18 and J is TRBJ2-5, with D possibly TRBD2 on 6 matching bases. The CDR3 totals 15 residues. V lost 3 bases and J lost 5, with 16 bases in between. The V gene's germline CDR1 is KGHSH and CDR2 LQKENI. CDR3 amino acids: CASSPDGQEGETQYF. In nucleotides, the CDR3 is TGTGCCAGCTCACCCGACGGGCAGGAGGGTGAGACCCAGTACTTC. Full variable domain (remainder filled in from reference TRBV18 and TRBJ2-5): NAGVMQNPRHLVRRRGQEARLRCSPMKGHSHVYWYRQLPEEGLKFMVYLQKENIIDESGMPKERFSAEFPKEGPSILRIQQVVRGDSAAYFCASSPDGQEGETQYFGPGTRLLVL.

This rearrangement joins TRBV7-9 to TRBJ1-2; 7 nucleotides line up with TRBD1. The CDR3 has 13 amino acids. Germline lookup yields CDR1 SEHNR and CDR2 FQNEAQ (reference sequence). V shed 4 bases and J 13 bases; nucleotides not matched to a gene: 12. CDR3 in amino acids: CASSSTGTDRSTF. CDR3 nucleotide sequence: TGTGCCAGCAGCTCTACCGGGACAGATAGAAGCACCTTC. Full variable domain (remainder filled in from reference TRBV7-9 and TRBJ1-2): DTGVSQNPRHKITKRGQNVTFRCDPISEHNRLYWYRQTLGQGPEFLTYFQNEAQLEKSRLLSDRFSAERPKGSFSTLEIQRTEQGDSAMYLCASSSTGTDRSTFGSGTRLTVV.

The J gene is TRBJ2-5, the V gene TRBV11-2; possibly TRBD2 for D (6 bases). Trimming removed 5 bases at V and 3 bases at J, with 10 bases between. The CDR3 has 13 residues. CDR1 and CDR2 (germline): SGHAT, FQNNGV. The chain's CDR3 is CASSRSGEETQYF. CDR3 in DNA: TGTGCCAGCAGCCGTAGCGGAGAAGAGACCCAGTACTTC.

This chain connects TRBV27 to TRBJ2-5; a weak D match, TRBD2 (6 bases). Trimming took 3 bases from V and 11 from J, leaving 16 bases between them. The germline CDR1 and CDR2 sequences are MNHEY and SMNVEV (reference sequence). The CDR3 covers 13 residues. The CDR3 region is CASSLREHQVQYF. The CDR3 nucleotides are TGTGCCAGCAGTTTGCGGGAACACCAAGTGCAGTACTTC.

This CDR3 reads CASSQGHSGGIETQYF. As DNA, the CDR3 is TGCGCCAGCAGCCAAGGTCATAGCGGGGGGATCGAGACCCAGTACTTC. This chain links TRBV4-1 with TRBJ2-5; 10 nucleotides line up with TRBD2. Trimming cost V 1 base and J 5 bases; bases outside gene matches: 7. Germline-derived CDR1 and CDR2 are MGHRA and YSYEKL. The CDR3 runs to 16 residues.

This rearrangement joins TRBV2 to TRBJ1-6; perhaps TRBD1 as D (6 bases). V was clipped by 1 base and J by 8 bases, with 9 bases between them. The germline V gene has CDR1 SNHLY and CDR2 FYNNEI. The CDR3 extends over 14 amino acids. The CDR3 loop reads CASSEGGGDSPLHF. In DNA form, the CDR3 reads TGTGCCAGCAGTGAAGGAGGGGGTGATTCACCCCTCCACTTT.

The CDR3 loop is CASSSWTGGGYTF. The CDR3 DNA sequence: TGTGCCAGCAGCTCCTGGACAGGAGGCGGCTACACCTTC. The chain joins TRBV7-9 to TRBJ1-2; 7 nucleotides align to TRBD1. The trim removed 4 bases at V and 8 bases at J, leaving 7 bases unmatched. The CDR3 consists of 13 residues. Germline CDR1 reads SEHNR; CDR2 reads FQNEAQ (reference sequence).